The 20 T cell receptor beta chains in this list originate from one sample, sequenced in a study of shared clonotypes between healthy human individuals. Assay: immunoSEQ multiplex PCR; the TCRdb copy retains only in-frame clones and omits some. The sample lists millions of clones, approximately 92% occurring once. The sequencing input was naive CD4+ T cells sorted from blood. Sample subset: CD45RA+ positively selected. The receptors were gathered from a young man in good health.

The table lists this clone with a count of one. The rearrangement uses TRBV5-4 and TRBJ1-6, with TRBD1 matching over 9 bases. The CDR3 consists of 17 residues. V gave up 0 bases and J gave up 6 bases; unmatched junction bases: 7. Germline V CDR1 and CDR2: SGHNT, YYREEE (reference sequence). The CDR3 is CASSLGRTGAINSPLHF. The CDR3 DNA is TGTGCCAGCAGCTTGGGGCGGACAGGGGCCATTAATTCACCCCTCCACTTT. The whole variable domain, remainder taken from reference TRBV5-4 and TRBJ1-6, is ETGVTQSPTHLIKTRGQQVTLRCSSQSGHNTVSWYQQALGQGPQFIFQYYREEENGRGNFPPRFSGLQFPNYSSELNVNALELDDSALYLCASSLGRTGAINSPLHFGNGTRLTVT.

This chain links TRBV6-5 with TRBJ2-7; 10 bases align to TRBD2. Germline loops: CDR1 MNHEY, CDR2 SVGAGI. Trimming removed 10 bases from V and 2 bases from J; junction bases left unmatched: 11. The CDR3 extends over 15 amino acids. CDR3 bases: TGTGCCACCCAAGCCGGACTAGCGGAAACCTACGAGCAGTACTTC. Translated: CATQAGLAETYEQYF.

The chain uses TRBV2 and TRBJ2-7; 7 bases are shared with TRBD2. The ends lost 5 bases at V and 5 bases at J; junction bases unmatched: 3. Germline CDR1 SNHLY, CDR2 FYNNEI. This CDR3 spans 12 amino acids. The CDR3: CASSKSGNEQYF. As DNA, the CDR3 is TGTGCCAGCAGTAAAAGCGGGAACGAGCAGTACTTC.

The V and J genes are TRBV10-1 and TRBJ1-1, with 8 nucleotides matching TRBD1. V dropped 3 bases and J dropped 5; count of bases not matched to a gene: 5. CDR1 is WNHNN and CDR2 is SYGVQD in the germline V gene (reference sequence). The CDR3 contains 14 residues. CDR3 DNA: TGCGCCAGCAGTGATGACAGGGGACGGACTGAAGCTTTCTTT. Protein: CASSDDRGRTEAFF.

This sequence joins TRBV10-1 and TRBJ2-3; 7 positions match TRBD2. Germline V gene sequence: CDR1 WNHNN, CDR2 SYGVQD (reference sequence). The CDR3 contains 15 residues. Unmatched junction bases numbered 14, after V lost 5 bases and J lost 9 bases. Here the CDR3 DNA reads TGCGCCAGCAGTACGGACGGTGCGGGAGTGGGCACGCAGTATTTT. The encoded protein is CASSTDGAGVGTQYF.

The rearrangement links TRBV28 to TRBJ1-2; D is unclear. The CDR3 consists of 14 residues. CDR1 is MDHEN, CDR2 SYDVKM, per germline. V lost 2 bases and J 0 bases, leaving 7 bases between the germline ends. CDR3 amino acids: CASSLPHSNYGYTF. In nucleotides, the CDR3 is TGTGCCAGCAGTTTACCCCATTCTAACTATGGCTACACCTTC.

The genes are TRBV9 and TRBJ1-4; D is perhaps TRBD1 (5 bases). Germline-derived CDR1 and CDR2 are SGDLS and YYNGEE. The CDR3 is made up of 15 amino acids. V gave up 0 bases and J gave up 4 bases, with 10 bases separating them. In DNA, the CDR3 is TGTGCCAGCAGCGTAGGATGGGGGATTAATGAAAAACTGTTTTTT. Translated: CASSVGWGINEKLFF.

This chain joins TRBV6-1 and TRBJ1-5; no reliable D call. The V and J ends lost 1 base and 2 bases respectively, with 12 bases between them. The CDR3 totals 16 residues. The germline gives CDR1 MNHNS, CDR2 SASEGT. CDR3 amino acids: CASSEEVGGGNQPQHF. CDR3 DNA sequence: TGTGCCAGCAGTGAAGAAGTCGGAGGTGGCAATCAGCCCCAGCATTTT.

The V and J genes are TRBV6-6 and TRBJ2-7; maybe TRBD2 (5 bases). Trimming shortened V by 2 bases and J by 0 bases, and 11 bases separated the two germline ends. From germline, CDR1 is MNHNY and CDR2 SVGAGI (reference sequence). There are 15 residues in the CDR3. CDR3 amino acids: CASSYRRDPSYEQYF. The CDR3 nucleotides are TGTGCCAGCAGTTACCGCCGGGATCCCTCCTACGAGCAGTACTTC.

The CDR3 coding sequence is TGTGCCAGCAGCTTCAGGACTAGCGGGGGGCTACGCACAGATACGCAGTATTTT. This encodes CASSFRTSGGLRTDTQYF. This chain joins TRBV5-4 and TRBJ2-3; TRBD2 aligns across 14 bases. This CDR3 region has 18 residues. Trimming at V came to 2 bases and at J to 1 base, leaving 6 bases not matched to a gene. Germline loops: CDR1 SGHNT, CDR2 YYREEE (reference sequence).

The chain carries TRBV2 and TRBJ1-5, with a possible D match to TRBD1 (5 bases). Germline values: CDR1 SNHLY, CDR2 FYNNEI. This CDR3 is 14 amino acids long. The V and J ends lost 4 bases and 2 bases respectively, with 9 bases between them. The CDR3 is CASSAWGGNQPQHF. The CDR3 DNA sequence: TGTGCCAGCAGTGCATGGGGGGGCAATCAGCCCCAGCATTTT.

CDR3 loop: CASSLGTSGSYEQYF. CDR3 DNA sequence: TGTGCCAGCAGCTTAGGGACTAGCGGGTCCTACGAGCAGTACTTC. The rearrangement uses TRBV11-1 and TRBJ2-7, with 11 bases lining up with TRBD2. Germline-derived CDR1 and CDR2 are SGHAT and FQDESV (reference sequence). The CDR3 covers 15 residues. With 1 base clipped from V and 1 base from J, the junction kept 0 bases outside the gene matches.

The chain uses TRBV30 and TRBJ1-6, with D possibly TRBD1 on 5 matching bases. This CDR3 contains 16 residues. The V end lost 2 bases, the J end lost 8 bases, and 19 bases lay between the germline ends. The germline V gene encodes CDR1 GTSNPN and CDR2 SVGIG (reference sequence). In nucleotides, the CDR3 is TGTGCCTGGAGTCCAATCCGGGACCGCCGATATTCACCCCTCCACTTT. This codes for CAWSPIRDRRYSPLHF.

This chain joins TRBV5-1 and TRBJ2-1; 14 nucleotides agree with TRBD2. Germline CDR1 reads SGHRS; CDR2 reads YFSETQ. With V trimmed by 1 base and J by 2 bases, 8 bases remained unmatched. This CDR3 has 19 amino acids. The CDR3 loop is CASSLTPGLAGVTYNEQFF. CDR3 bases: TGCGCCAGCAGCTTGACCCCGGGACTAGCGGGAGTAACCTACAATGAGCAGTTCTTC.

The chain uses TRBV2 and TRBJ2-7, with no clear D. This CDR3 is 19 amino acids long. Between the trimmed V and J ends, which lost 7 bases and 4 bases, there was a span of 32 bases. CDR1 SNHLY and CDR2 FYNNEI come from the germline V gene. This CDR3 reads CASNGVMVAESTPPYEQYF. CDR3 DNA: TGTGCCAGCAACGGAGTCATGGTAGCCGAATCAACACCCCCTTACGAGCAGTACTTC.

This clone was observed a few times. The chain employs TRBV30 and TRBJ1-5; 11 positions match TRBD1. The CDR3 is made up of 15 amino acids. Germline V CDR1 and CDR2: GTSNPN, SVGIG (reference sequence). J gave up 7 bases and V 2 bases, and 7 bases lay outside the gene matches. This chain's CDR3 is CAWSRDRGIGQPQHF. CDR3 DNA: TGTGCCTGGAGTCGGGACAGGGGGATCGGCCAGCCCCAGCATTTT.

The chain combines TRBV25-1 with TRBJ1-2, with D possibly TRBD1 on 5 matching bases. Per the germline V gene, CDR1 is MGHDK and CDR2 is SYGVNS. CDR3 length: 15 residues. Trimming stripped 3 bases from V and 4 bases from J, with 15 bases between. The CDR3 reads CASSEGVGQIYGYTF. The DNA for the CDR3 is TGTGCCAGCAGTGAGGGGGTGGGGCAAATCTATGGCTACACCTTC.

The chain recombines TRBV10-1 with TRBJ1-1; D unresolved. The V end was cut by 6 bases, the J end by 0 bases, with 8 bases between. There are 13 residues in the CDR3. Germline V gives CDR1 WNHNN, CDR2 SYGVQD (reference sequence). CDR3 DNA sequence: TGCGCCAGCAGGTCGGGTCTGAACACTGAAGCTTTCTTT. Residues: CASRSGLNTEAFF.

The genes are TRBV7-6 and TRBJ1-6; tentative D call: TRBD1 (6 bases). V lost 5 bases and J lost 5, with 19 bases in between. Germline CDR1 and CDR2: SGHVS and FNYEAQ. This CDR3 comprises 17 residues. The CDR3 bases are TGTGCCAGCAGCAACCGGGGGGCGGGTGTTGATAATTCACCCCTCCACTTT. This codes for CASSNRGAGVDNSPLHF. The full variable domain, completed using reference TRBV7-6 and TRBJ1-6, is GAGVSQSPRYKVTKRGQDVALRCDPISGHVSLYWYRQALGQGPEFLTYFNYEAQQDKSGLPNDRFSAERPEGSISTLTIQRTEQRDSAMYRCASSNRGAGVDNSPLHFGNGTRLTVT.

The CDR3 DNA sequence: TGCGCCAGCAGCTTGGCCACACTTTCCTACGAGCAGTACTTC. This encodes CASSLATLSYEQYF. The chain employs TRBV5-1 and TRBJ2-7; D is ambiguous. The CDR3 loop spans 14 amino acids. Trimming stripped 0 bases from V and 1 base from J, with 8 bases between. CDR1 is SGHRS and CDR2 is YFSETQ in the germline V gene.